The 6 T cell receptor beta chains in this list originate from one sample, sequenced in a study of OX40 agonist ivuxolimab in advanced cancers. Only in-frame clones appear in the TCRdb table, and some are missing; sequencing was by immunoSEQ multiplex PCR. Of around 62,000 clones in the sample, 91% are singletons; the top ten hold around 0.31%. The starting material was CD4+ or CD8+ T cells sorted from blood, obtained in a trial of the OX40 agonist ivuxolimab. These receptors were taken from an adult with an advanced solid tumor such as melanoma, head and neck, liver or kidney cancer.

This rearrangement joins TRBV10-3 to TRBJ2-7; TRBD2 agrees at 11 bases. The CDR3 totals 15 residues. V lost 7 bases to trimming and J lost 6 bases; unmatched junction nucleotides: 11. CDR1 is ENHRY and CDR2 is SYGVKD in the germline V gene. CDR3 DNA: TGTGCCATCAAGGTTCTAGCGGGAGGCCCCGGCGAGCAGTACTTC. It specifies CAIKVLAGGPGEQYF.

This chain uses TRBV30 with TRBJ1-4; D uncertain. Trimming left V 2 bases short and J 6 bases short, with 13 bases between. The CDR3 contains 14 residues. The V gene's germline CDR1 is GTSNPN and CDR2 SVGIG (reference sequence). In DNA form, the CDR3 reads TGTGCCTGGAGTAAGAAGGAGTTTTATGAAAAACTGTTTTTT. Its translation: CAWSKKEFYEKLFF.

The V call is TRBV7-9, the J call TRBJ2-4; D may be TRBD2 (5 bases). Germline V lookup: CDR1 SEHNR, CDR2 FQNEAQ (reference sequence). This CDR3 comprises 15 residues. Trimming stripped 0 bases from V and 1 base from J, with 7 bases between. DNA of the CDR3: TGTGCCAGCAGCTTAGCGGGCGGGGCCAAAAACATTCAGTACTTC. Translated: CASSLAGGAKNIQYF. The whole variable domain, filled in from reference TRBV7-9 and TRBJ2-4, reads DTGVSQNPRHKITKRGQNVTFRCDPISEHNRLYWYRQTLGQGPEFLTYFQNEAQLEKSRLLSDRFSAERPKGSFSTLEIQRTEQGDSAMYLCASSLAGGAKNIQYFGAGTRLSVL.

This sequence joins TRBV9 and TRBJ2-3, with D possibly TRBD2 on 5 matching bases. Trimming left V 0 bases short and J 1 base short, with 9 bases between. Germline CDR1 and CDR2: SGDLS and YYNGEE. CDR3 length: 15 amino acids. CDR3: CASSVVSAGTDTQYF. In nucleotides, the CDR3 is TGTGCCAGCAGCGTAGTTAGCGCGGGCACAGATACGCAGTATTTT. Full variable domain (rest looked up from reference TRBV9 and TRBJ2-3): DSGVTQTPKHLITATGQRVTLRCSPRSGDLSVYWYQQSLDQGLQFLIQYYNGEERAKGNILERFSAQQFPDLHSELNLSSLELGDSALYFCASSVVSAGTDTQYFGPGTRLTVL.

The chain combines TRBV28 with TRBJ2-7; 7 positions match TRBD1. Germline loops: CDR1 MDHEN, CDR2 SYDVKM. This CDR3 has 17 residues. The ends lost 2 bases at V and 4 bases at J; junction bases unmatched: 14. The CDR3 reads CASSLKGRGRGNYEQYF. Here the CDR3 DNA reads TGTGCCAGCAGTTTAAAGGGCCGGGGCAGGGGGAATTACGAGCAGTACTTC.

J is TRBJ2-7 and V is TRBV5-1; either TRBD1 or TRBD2 may supply D (5 bases each). The CDR3 is 14 residues long. Trimming left V 4 bases short and J 3 bases short, with 14 bases between. Germline loops: CDR1 SGHRS, CDR2 YFSETQ. The CDR3 sequence is CASSRDPLIYEQYF. The CDR3, as DNA: TGCGCCAGCAGCCGGGACCCCCTGATCTACGAGCAGTACTTC.